A single sample gave rise to the 26 T cell receptor beta chains below, sequenced in a study of T cells in Graves' hyperthyroidism and ophthalmopathy. TCR beta CDR3 regions were amplified from RNA. HTBI primers were employed in a first-round RT-PCR of the TCR CDR3. TCRdb reprocessed the multiplex PCR reads with MiXCR, giving one entry per CDR3 protein. This repertoire shows hundreds of thousands of distinct CDR3 sequences, 35% to 55% found once; its top ten account for roughly 8.2%. Material for sequencing was peripheral blood or thyroid tissue (not recorded which). The receptors were gathered from a woman under 30 with Graves' hyperthyroidism.

This chain connects TRBV20-1 to TRBJ2-7; D may match TRBD1 or TRBD2 (5 bases each). With 4 bases removed from V and 5 bases from J, the gap between germline ends came to 18 bases. CDR3 length: 14 residues. Per germline, CDR1 DFQATT and CDR2 SNEGSKA (reference sequence). CDR3 protein: CSAIGLLGVHEQYF. The CDR3 DNA reads as TGCAGTGCTATCGGACTCCTAGGGGTCCACGAGCAGTACTTC.

This clonotype was detected many times. CDR3 in amino acids: CASLNLGQPQHF. In nucleotides, the CDR3 is TGTGCCAGCCTGAACTTGGGTCAGCCCCAGCATTTT. The chain employs TRBV2 and TRBJ1-5; D is ambiguous. V was trimmed by 8 bases and J by 6 bases, leaving 11 bases between them. The CDR3 length is 12 residues. Germline V gives CDR1 SNHLY, CDR2 FYNNEI. The entire variable domain, with the rest obtained from reference TRBV2 and TRBJ1-5, is as follows: EPEVTQTPSHQVTQMGQEVILRCVPISNHLYFYWYRQILGQKVEFLVSFYNNEISEKSEIFDDQFSVERPDGSNFTLKIRSTKLEDSAMYFCASLNLGQPQHFGDGTRLSIL.

The chain links TRBV7-9 to TRBJ1-2, with D possibly TRBD1 on 5 matching bases. This CDR3 comprises 13 residues. V was clipped by 6 bases and J by 6 bases, with 14 bases between them. From germline, CDR1 is SEHNR and CDR2 FQNEAQ (reference sequence). CDR3 loop: CASRFGGVNGYTF. The CDR3 region has the DNA TGTGCCAGCAGGTTCGGGGGAGTCAATGGCTACACCTTC.

This rearrangement joins TRBV7-2 to TRBJ2-7; D is uncertain. This CDR3 comprises 17 residues. The V gene lost 5 bases and the J gene lost 3 bases, with 23 bases spanning the gap. Germline CDR1 SGHTA, CDR2 FQGNSA. CDR3 residues: CASSPDGTPRIYYEQYF. CDR3 in DNA: TGTGCCAGCAGCCCAGACGGTACCCCAAGGATATACTACGAGCAGTACTTC. The full variable domain, completed using reference TRBV7-2 and TRBJ2-7, is GAGVSQSPSNKVTEKGKDVELRCDPISGHTALYWYRQSLGQGLEFLIYFQGNSAPDKSGLPSDRFSAERTGGSVSTLTIQRTQQEDSAVYLCASSPDGTPRIYYEQYFGPGTRLTVT.

CDR3 in DNA: TGTGATAGCAGGGTGGGCGAGCAGTACTTC. This translates into CDSRVGEQYF. This chain uses TRBV25-1 with TRBJ2-7; D is possibly TRBD1 (5 bases). CDR3 length equals 10 residues. CDR1 is MGHDK, CDR2 SYGVNS, per germline.

This clonotype was seen at least ten times. This rearrangement joins TRBV25-1 to TRBJ1-4; a possible D gene is TRBD1 (5 bases). The CDR3 is 16 residues long. Germline V CDR1 and CDR2: MGHDK, SYGVNS. Trimming removed 1 base from V and 8 bases from J, with 17 bases in between. CDR3 nucleotides: TGTGCCAGCAGTGAATCCTGGACAAGGGCACACGAAAAACTGTTTTTT. This codes for CASSESWTRAHEKLFF.

This clonotype showed up just once. This chain connects TRBV7-2 to TRBJ1-2; TRBD1 agrees at 8 bases. Germline trimming cut 7 bases from V and 3 bases from J; bases unmatched to any gene: 7. Germline loops: CDR1 SGHTA, CDR2 FQGNSA. The CDR3 sequence is 14 residues long. DNA for the CDR3: TGTGCCAGCACCCCAGGGACAGGTCACTATGGCTACACCTTC. This translates into CASTPGTGHYGYTF.

The V and J genes are TRBV5-6 and TRBJ1-2, with unresolved D. The CDR3 length is 12 residues. Trimming took off 2 bases at V and 6 bases at J, with 8 bases between the two ends. CDR1 is SGHDT and CDR2 is YYEEEE in the germline V gene. CDR3 DNA sequence: TGTGCCAGCAGCTTTCTGCAGGATGGCTACACCTTC. Amino acids: CASSFLQDGYTF. Full variable domain (missing parts from reference TRBV5-6 and TRBJ1-2): DAGVTQSPTHLIKTRGQQVTLRCSPKSGHDTVSWYQQALGQGPQFIFQYYEEEERQRGNFPDRFSGHQFPNYSSELNVNALLLGDSALYLCASSFLQDGYTFGSGTRLTVV.

This chain links TRBV10-3 with TRBJ2-5; unclear D gene. Trimming took off 6 bases at V and 5 bases at J, with 13 bases between the two ends. CDR1 ENHRY and CDR2 SYGVKD come from the germline V gene. The CDR3 runs 13 residues. Here the CDR3 reads CAISFGARETQYF. In DNA, the CDR3 is TGTGCCATCAGCTTCGGCGCAAGGGAGACCCAGTACTTC.

V usage is TRBV20-1 and J usage is TRBJ2-7; 13 nucleotides line up with TRBD2. The CDR3 has 13 residues. CDR1 is DFQATT, CDR2 SNEGSKA, per germline (reference sequence). V was clipped by 6 bases and J by 5 bases; unmatched bases: 4. CDR3 sequence (DNA): TGCAGTGCCCCGGGACTAGCGGGACACGAGCAGTACTTC. Translated: CSAPGLAGHEQYF.

This clonotype occurred many times. The chain employs TRBV29-1 and TRBJ1-3; no reliable D call. V was cut by 3 bases and J by 1 base, with 13 bases left in between. The CDR3 is 15 residues long. Germline lookup yields CDR1 SQVTM and CDR2 ANQGSEA. The DNA for the CDR3 is TGCAGCGTTGAGGTGGGAAGGGCTTCTGGAAACACCATATATTTT. Translating it yields CSVEVGRASGNTIYF.

CDR3 DNA: TGTGCCAGTAGAGACCATTCAAAGGGAACCTACGAGCAGTACTTC. This encodes CASRDHSKGTYEQYF. The rearrangement uses TRBV19 and TRBJ2-7, with unresolved D. CDR3 length: 15 residues. Trimming shortened V by 6 bases and J by 2 bases, and 17 bases separated the two germline ends. CDR1 and CDR2 (germline): LNHDA, SQIVND (reference sequence).

This chain uses TRBV19 with TRBJ2-7, with 10 bases fitting TRBD2. V lost 4 bases, J lost 2 bases, and 5 bases stayed unmatched. This CDR3 comprises 15 residues. Per the germline V gene, CDR1 is LNHDA and CDR2 is SQIVND (reference sequence). This CDR3 is CASSRSSGGAYEQYF. CDR3 in DNA: TGTGCCAGTAGTAGGTCTAGCGGGGGAGCCTACGAGCAGTACTTC.

This clonotype was seen many times. This chain joins TRBV7-9 and TRBJ1-2, with TRBD1 identical over 8 bases. V was clipped by 10 bases and J by 4 bases; unmatched bases: 14. The CDR3 contains 15 residues. Germline CDR1 is SEHNR and CDR2 is FQNEAQ (reference sequence). CDR3 sequence: CATPGGQGVSYGYTF. Written as DNA, the CDR3 is TGTGCCACCCCGGGAGGACAGGGAGTGAGCTATGGCTACACCTTC.

The V call is TRBV29-1, the J call TRBJ1-6; 7 bases fit TRBD1. The V gene end was trimmed by 3 bases and the J gene end by 11 bases; junction bases not matched to a gene: 4. The CDR3 is made up of 12 amino acids. From germline, CDR1 is SQVTM and CDR2 ANQGSEA. CDR3 nucleotides: TGCAGCGTTGATACAGGGGATCCACCCCTCCACTTT. It encodes CSVDTGDPPLHF. Filled out from reference TRBV29-1 and TRBJ1-6, the complete variable domain reads SAVISQKPSRDICQRGTSLTIQCQVDSQVTMMFWYRQQPGQSLTLIATANQGSEATYESGFVIDKFPISRPNLTFSTLTVSNMSPEDSSIYLCSVDTGDPPLHFGNGTRLTVT.

The chain carries TRBV25-1 and TRBJ1-2; D is uncertain. Trimming shortened V by 3 bases and J by 8 bases, and 7 bases separated the two germline ends. Germline V gene lookup returns CDR1 MGHDK and CDR2 SYGVNS. CDR3 length: 11 residues. The CDR3 DNA sequence: TGTGCCAGCAGTGACAGCCTAGGCTACACCTTC. Its protein is CASSDSLGYTF.

The chain has TRBV15 and TRBJ2-7, with 8 nucleotides matching TRBD1. J lost 7 bases, V lost 8 bases, and 13 bases had no gene match. Looked up from germline, CDR1 is LNHNV and CDR2 is YYDKDF (reference sequence). The CDR3 is made up of 14 amino acids. The CDR3: CATEGQGLYNEQYF. The CDR3 DNA is TGTGCCACCGAAGGACAGGGCCTATACAATGAGCAGTACTTC.

Many counts were recorded for this clonotype. This rearrangement joins TRBV25-1 to TRBJ1-4; 11 bases line up with TRBD1. The CDR3 totals 14 residues. V dropped 9 bases and J dropped 7; count of bases not matched to a gene: 7. In germline, CDR1 is MGHDK, CDR2 SYGVNS. This CDR3 is CASLEGQGGEKLFF. In nucleotides, the CDR3 is TGTGCCAGTCTGGAGGGACAGGGGGGTGAAAAACTGTTTTTT.

The CDR3 sequence: CASSAPALEGKGTQYF. DNA of the CDR3: TGTGCCAGCAGCGCCCCCGCGTTGGAGGGGAAGGGGACCCAGTACTTC. The chain is built from TRBV11-2 and TRBJ2-5; a weak D match, TRBD2 (6 bases). Germline lookup yields CDR1 SGHAT and CDR2 FQNNGV. Trimming shortened V by 5 bases and J by 7 bases, and 23 bases separated the two germline ends. The CDR3 loop spans 16 amino acids.

Details on this clonotype: This sequence may be a read error, since a much larger clone differs from it by one base. This chain links TRBV7-8 with TRBJ1-2, with TRBD1 as a possible D gene (5 bases). This CDR3 contains 12 residues. Germline V gene sequence: CDR1 SGHVS, CDR2 FQNEAQ. CDR3 loop: CTSSLGPGGYTF. In nucleotides, the CDR3 is TGTACCAGCAGCTTAGGTCCAGGGGGCTACACCTTC.

This chain connects TRBV24-1 to TRBJ1-1; D ambiguous. Trimming took 4 bases from V and 4 from J, leaving 12 bases between them. Germline CDR1 reads KGHDR; CDR2 reads SFDVKD. There are 14 residues in the CDR3. The CDR3 here is CATSEVAGGTEAFF. The DNA of the CDR3 is TGTGCCACCAGTGAAGTAGCGGGAGGCACTGAAGCTTTCTTT.

This chain links TRBV2 with TRBJ1-1; D uncertain. The V end lost 3 bases, the J end lost 10 bases, and 9 bases lay between the germline ends. The CDR3 extends over 11 amino acids. Germline CDR1 SNHLY, CDR2 FYNNEI. This CDR3 reads CASSDEGRAFF. The CDR3 nucleotides read TGTGCCAGCAGTGATGAGGGTAGAGCTTTCTTT.

This clonotype was found many times. This chain connects TRBV24-1 to TRBJ2-5, with 7 bases fitting TRBD1. The CDR3 extends over 15 amino acids. The V segment lost 6 bases and the J segment 0 bases; nucleotides outside the gene matches: 6. Germline loops: CDR1 KGHDR, CDR2 SFDVKD. CDR3 loop: CATSFPGTDQETQYF. The CDR3 DNA follows: TGTGCCACCAGTTTCCCCGGGACAGACCAAGAGACCCAGTACTTC.

This clonotype was observed at least ten times. The chain recombines TRBV7-9 with TRBJ2-5, with D possibly matching TRBD1 (6 bases). CDR1 SEHNR and CDR2 FQNEAQ come from the germline V gene (reference sequence). The V gene lost 5 bases and the J gene lost 5 bases, with 12 bases spanning the gap. This CDR3 spans 13 amino acids. The CDR3 loop reads CASSHGQTETQYF. The CDR3 DNA reads TGTGCCAGCAGCCACGGACAGACGGAGACCCAGTACTTC.

V gene TRBV19 combines with J gene TRBJ2-2; D possibly matches TRBD1 or TRBD2 (6 bases each). CDR1 and CDR2 from the germline V gene are LNHDA and SQIVND (reference sequence). Trimming took 1 base from V and 4 from J, leaving 13 bases between them. The CDR3 loop spans 16 amino acids. CDR3 residues: CASSIGRGQGTGELFF. DNA for the CDR3: TGTGCCAGTAGTATAGGCCGGGGGCAAGGCACCGGGGAGCTGTTTTTT.

Concerning this clonotype itself: The germline gene is not matched at one end of the junction; a read error may be the cause. The V and J genes are TRBV20-1 and TRBJ2-7; 12 bases are shared with TRBD2. The CDR3 is 13 amino acids. From germline, CDR1 is DFQATT and CDR2 SNEGSKA (reference sequence). CDR3: CSARTSGTYGQYF. CDR3 coding DNA: TGCAGTGCAAGGACTAGCGGGACGTACGGGCAGTACTTC.